This T cell receptor (beta chain) is drawn from a study of regulatory T cells in long-lasting Graves disease. Overall study context: Persistent Graves' disease denoted over 5 years of antithyroid drugs plus positive TSH receptor antibodies.

For this clonotype: The antigen remains undetermined.

CDR3 regions were amplified by Arm-PCR using iRepertoire HTBI primers to build TCR beta libraries. TCRdb re-derived calls from the multiplex PCR reads in MiXCR, one entry per CDR3 protein. Of about 470,000 distinct CDR3 sequences listed, 20% to 25% are singletons. Time point here: persistent/refractory GD, antithyroid drugs over 5 years with positive TRAb. Researchers made the TCR library from RNA that was extracted from PBMCs. Roughly 10 milliliters of peripheral blood were taken and placed in EDTA tubes. Trimming took 6 bases from V and 0 from J, leaving 12 bases between them. CDR3 length: 16 amino acids. From germline, CDR1 is SEHNR and CDR2 FQNEAQ (reference sequence). Study-wide points: Favoring TRBV28, TRBJ1-2 and TRBJ2-5 was a feature seen in persistent disease.

The sequenced sample was peripheral blood mononuclear cells (PBMCs), obtained when the disease was refractory, from a patient treated with antithyroid drugs. The TCR was taken from a female donor with Graves disease. The chain has TRBV7-9 and TRBJ2-6, with a weak D call TRBD1 (5 bases). Here the CDR3 reads CASSYSGSSGANVLTF. The DNA for the CDR3 is TGTGCCAGCAGTTATTCAGGGTCCTCTGGGGCCAACGTCCTGACTTTC.